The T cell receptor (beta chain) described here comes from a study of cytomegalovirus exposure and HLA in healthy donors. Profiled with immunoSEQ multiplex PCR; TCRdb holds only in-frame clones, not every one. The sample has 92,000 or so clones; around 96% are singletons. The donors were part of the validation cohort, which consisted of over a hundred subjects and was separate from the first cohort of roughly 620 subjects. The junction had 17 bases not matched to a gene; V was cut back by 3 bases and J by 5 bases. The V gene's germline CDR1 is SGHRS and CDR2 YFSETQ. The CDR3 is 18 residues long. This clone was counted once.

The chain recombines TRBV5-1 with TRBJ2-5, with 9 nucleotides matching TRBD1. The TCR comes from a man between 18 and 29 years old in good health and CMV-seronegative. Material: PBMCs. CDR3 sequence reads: CASSSKYTGTGIRETQYF. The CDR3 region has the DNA TGCGCCAGCAGCTCGAAATACACCGGGACAGGGATCAGGGAGACCCAGTACTTC. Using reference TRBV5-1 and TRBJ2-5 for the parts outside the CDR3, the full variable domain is KAGVTQTPRYLIKTRGQQVTLSCSPISGHRSVSWYQQTPGQGLQFLFEYFSETQRNKGNFPGRFSGRQFSNSRSEMNVSTLELGDSALYLCASSSKYTGTGIRETQYFGPGTRLLVL.